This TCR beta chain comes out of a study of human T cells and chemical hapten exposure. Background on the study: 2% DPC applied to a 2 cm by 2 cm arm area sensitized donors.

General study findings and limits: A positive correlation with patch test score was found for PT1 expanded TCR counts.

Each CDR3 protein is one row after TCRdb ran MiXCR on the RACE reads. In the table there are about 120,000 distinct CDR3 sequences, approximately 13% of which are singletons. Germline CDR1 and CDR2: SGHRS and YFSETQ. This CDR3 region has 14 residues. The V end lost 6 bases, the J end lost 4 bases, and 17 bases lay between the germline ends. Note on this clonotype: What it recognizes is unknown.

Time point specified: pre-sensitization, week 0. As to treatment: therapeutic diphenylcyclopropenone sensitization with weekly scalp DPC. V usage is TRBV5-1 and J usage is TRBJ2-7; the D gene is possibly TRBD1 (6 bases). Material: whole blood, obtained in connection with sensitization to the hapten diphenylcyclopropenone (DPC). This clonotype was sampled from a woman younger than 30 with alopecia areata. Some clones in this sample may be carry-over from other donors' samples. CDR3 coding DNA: TGCGCCAGCACCACGCAGGGGCGCGATTACGAGCAGTACTTC. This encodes CASTTQGRDYEQYF.